One and the same sample provided the 21 T cell receptor beta chains below, sequenced in a study of T cell responses to AZD1222 COVID-19 vaccine. Here immunoSEQ multiplex PCR was the method, and the copy in TCRdb shows in-frame clones only, minus some. The top ten clones hold approximately 22% of a sample with about 99,000 clones, around 90% of them seen once. The sequencing here drew on peripheral blood, taken on day 0 of AZD1222 vaccination. The receptors come from an adult in good health.

J is TRBJ1-4 and V is TRBV27; D remains ambiguous. The V gene lost 4 bases and the J gene lost 7 bases, with 13 bases spanning the gap. The germline gives CDR1 MNHEY, CDR2 SMNVEV (reference sequence). The CDR3 is 14 amino acids. Here the CDR3 reads CASSSIPLGEKLFF. The CDR3 DNA sequence: TGTGCCAGCAGTTCGATTCCGCTAGGTGAAAAACTGTTTTTT.

On this clone: The junction departs from germline at one end; a sequencing error may be responsible. The V gene is TRBV6-4, the J gene TRBJ2-1, with 9 bases lining up with TRBD1. Germline CDR1 and CDR2: MRHNA and SNTAGT. The CDR3 extends over 12 amino acids. The CDR3 DNA reads as TGTGCCAGCAGTGACCCGGGACAGGGACCGATCTTC. This encodes CASSDPGQGPIF.

V is TRBV10-3 and J is TRBJ1-5; a weak D match, TRBD1 (6 bases). This CDR3 region has 15 residues. Germline assignment: CDR1 ENHRY and CDR2 SYGVKD. The V end was cut by 0 bases, the J end by 7 bases, with 13 bases between. The CDR3 is CAISESPGEEQPQHF. The CDR3, as DNA: TGTGCCATCAGTGAGTCTCCAGGGGAAGAACAGCCCCAGCATTTT.

The rearrangement links TRBV14 to TRBJ1-4; D is undetermined. The CDR3 loop spans 16 amino acids. Trimming pared 1 base from V and 7 bases from J, leaving 16 bases between. CDR1 and CDR2 (germline): SGHDN, FVKESK. CDR3 in amino acids: CASSQGLSGTAEKLFF. CDR3 DNA: TGTGCCAGCAGCCAAGGTTTATCGGGAACCGCTGAAAAACTGTTTTTT.

This chain uses TRBV5-1 with TRBJ2-1; a possible D gene is TRBD2 (6 bases). Between the trimmed V and J ends, which lost 0 bases and 7 bases, there was a span of 14 bases. The CDR3 extends over 15 amino acids. From germline, CDR1 is SGHRS and CDR2 YFSETQ. The CDR3 DNA sequence: TGCGCCAGCAGCTTGGCAGTGGGGGGATGGAATGAGCAGTTCTTC. Its protein product is CASSLAVGGWNEQFF.

The V call is TRBV3-1 (or the pseudogene TRBV3-2), the J call TRBJ1-2; D uncertain. V dropped 0 bases and J dropped 6 bases, with 17 bases sitting between them. From germline, CDR1 is LGHDT and CDR2 YNNKEL (reference sequence). This CDR3 has 16 residues. The CDR3 coding sequence is TGTGCCAGCAGCCAAGATCTAAGGAGAGAAAGGAATGGCTACACCTTC. As protein: CASSQDLRRERNGYTF.

V and J are TRBV3-1 (or the pseudogene TRBV3-2) and TRBJ2-7, with unresolved D. The CDR3 has 12 residues. Between the trimmed V and J ends, which lost 3 bases and 4 bases, there was a span of 7 bases. The germline gives CDR1 LGHDT, CDR2 YNNKEL (reference sequence). The CDR3 protein is CASSQVPYEQYF. DNA for the CDR3: TGTGCCAGCAGCCAGGTCCCTTACGAGCAGTACTTC.

In this sample, this clone turned up once. This chain joins TRBV6-5 and TRBJ2-3; 8 bases are a match to TRBD1. In germline, CDR1 is MNHEY, CDR2 SVGAGI. The CDR3 consists of 14 residues. V lost 5 bases and J lost 6; bases outside the gene matches: 7. The CDR3 sequence is CASSPRTGSDTQYF. The CDR3 DNA reads as TGTGCCAGCAGTCCTCGGACAGGGAGCGATACGCAGTATTTT.

The V and J genes are TRBV10-1 and TRBJ2-5; 9 nucleotides align to TRBD1. This CDR3 comprises 13 residues. Germline CDR1 is WNHNN and CDR2 is SYGVQD (reference sequence). V lost 5 bases, J lost 3 bases, and 1 base stayed unmatched. Here the CDR3 DNA reads TGCGCCAGCAGTTGGACAGGGGAAGAGACCCAGTACTTC. Its translation: CASSWTGEETQYF.

The chain joins TRBV19 to TRBJ2-7; D possibly corresponds to TRBD1 (5 bases). CDR3 length: 12 amino acids. V was cut by 4 bases and J by 4 bases, with 8 bases left in between. In germline, CDR1 is LNHDA, CDR2 SQIVND (reference sequence). The CDR3 loop is CASSNNRYEQYF. CDR3 bases: TGTGCCAGTAGTAACAACAGGTACGAGCAGTACTTC. Complete variable domain (other parts from reference TRBV19 and TRBJ2-7): DGGITQSPKYLFRKEGQNVTLSCEQNLNHDAMYWYRQDPGQGLRLIYYSQIVNDFQKGDIAEGYSVSREKKESFPLTVTSAQKNPTAFYLCASSNNRYEQYFGPGTRLTVT.

As regards this clone: A junction end diverges from the germline sequence, so it may reflect a read error. The CDR3 sequence: CASRDYKTDSYEQYF. CDR3 bases: TGTGCCAGCAGGGACTACAAGACCGACTCCTACGAGCAGTACTTC. This chain joins TRBV6-4 and TRBJ2-7, with a weak D call TRBD2 (6 bases). Germline loops: CDR1 MRHNA, CDR2 SNTAGT. The CDR3 runs 15 residues.

The chain has TRBV20-1 and TRBJ1-1; TRBD1 agrees at 7 bases. From germline, CDR1 is DFQATT and CDR2 SNEGSKA (reference sequence). With 6 bases clipped from V and 10 bases from J, the junction kept 8 bases outside the gene matches. CDR3 length: 11 amino acids. CDR3 sequence reads: CSAPGGGRAFF. As DNA, the CDR3 is TGCAGTGCCCCCGGAGGGGGCAGAGCTTTCTTT.

The chain carries TRBV10-1 and TRBJ2-1; D perhaps matches TRBD2 (6 bases). V gave up 4 bases and J gave up 0 bases, with 13 bases separating them. The V gene's germline CDR1 is WNHNN and CDR2 SYGVQD (reference sequence). CDR3 length: 16 amino acids. The CDR3 DNA reads as TGCGCCAGCAGTGTTGGGACTTCGAGCTCCTACAATGAGCAGTTCTTC. It is translated as CASSVGTSSSYNEQFF.

This chain connects TRBV3-1 (or the pseudogene TRBV3-2) to TRBJ1-4; D gene uncertain. The length of the CDR3 is 15 residues. Germline CDR1 and CDR2: LGHDT and YNNKEL (reference sequence). V dropped 1 base and J dropped 3 bases, with 9 bases sitting between them. The CDR3 DNA reads as TGTGCCAGCAGCCAAGGGGGTTTTCCTAATGAAAAACTGTTTTTT. Translated, it gives CASSQGGFPNEKLFF.

J is TRBJ2-1 and V is TRBV11-3; 9 bases agree with TRBD2. The V and J ends lost 5 bases and 16 bases, in that order; junction bases with no gene match: 9. Germline assignment: CDR1 SGHNT and CDR2 YENEEA. The CDR3 loop spans 12 amino acids. The CDR3 nucleotides are TGTGCCAGCAGCCATCCTAGCGGGGCGCAATTCTTC. Its translation is CASSHPSGAQFF.

The chain carries TRBV28 and TRBJ1-2; a possible D gene is TRBD1 (6 bases). V lost 6 bases and J lost 5, with 13 bases in between. The germline CDR1 and CDR2 sequences are MDHEN and SYDVKM. The CDR3 length is 13 residues. CDR3 protein: CASRPQGTYGYTF. The CDR3 DNA follows: TGTGCCAGCAGACCCCAGGGGACGTATGGCTACACCTTC.

The count of this clone is one. The chain recombines TRBV28 with TRBJ2-5, with a tentative D call TRBD2 (7 bases). V was trimmed by 3 bases and J by 5 bases, leaving 10 bases between them. This CDR3 is 13 amino acids long. Per the germline V gene, CDR1 is MDHEN and CDR2 is SYDVKM. Here the CDR3 reads CASSLGGGETQYF. The CDR3 DNA reads TGTGCCAGCAGTTTGGGCGGGGGCGAGACCCAGTACTTC.

V and J are TRBV24-1 and TRBJ1-2; D is perhaps TRBD1 (6 bases). Germline V gene sequence: CDR1 KGHDR, CDR2 SFDVKD. The CDR3 consists of 13 residues. V was clipped by 3 bases and J by 9 bases, with 13 bases between them. In DNA, the CDR3 is TGTGCCACCAGTGATACCAGGGGTTTGAGCTACACCTTC. Residues: CATSDTRGLSYTF.

The chain is built from TRBV28 and TRBJ2-7; D not certain. The CDR3 is made up of 14 amino acids. CDR1 and CDR2 from the germline V gene are MDHEN and SYDVKM. V gave up 8 bases and J gave up 4 bases, with 18 bases separating them. CDR3 DNA: TGTGCCAGCGGCGGACCGGGTTCTCTATACGAGCAGTACTTC. Protein: CASGGPGSLYEQYF.

This CDR3 reads CASSPGQNNSPLHF. CDR3 nucleotide sequence: TGTGCCAGCAGCCCGGGACAGAATAATTCACCCCTCCACTTT. The chain joins TRBV28 to TRBJ1-6, with 7 nucleotides matching TRBD1. The CDR3 runs 14 residues. V gave up 6 bases and J gave up 5 bases; unmatched junction bases: 4. Germline-derived CDR1 and CDR2 are MDHEN and SYDVKM.

V is TRBV5-5 and J is TRBJ1-1, with a tentative D call TRBD1 (6 bases). This CDR3 has 14 amino acids. In germline, CDR1 is SGHKS, CDR2 YYEKEE (reference sequence). Trimming pared 5 bases from V and 2 bases from J, leaving 13 bases between. The CDR3 protein is CASSKDSLNTEAFF. In nucleotides, the CDR3 is TGTGCCAGCAGTAAGGACAGTCTAAACACTGAAGCTTTCTTT.